The clone carrying this T cell receptor beta chain has more than one count but fewer than ten. What it recognizes is unknown. This specimen comes from a study of T cell repertoires in cytomegalovirus infection. Broader study findings: Across the ex vivo response, the dominant clonotypes were HLA-C-restricted CMV-specific TCR beta clonotypes.

Via MiXCR, TCRdb re-called the reads, giving one row per CDR3 protein. This sample has a few hundred thousand distinct CDR3 sequences, with just under 40% found just once. The trim removed 0 bases at V and 2 bases at J, leaving 9 bases unmatched. CDR3 length: 17 residues. Per germline, CDR1 SGHVS and CDR2 FNYEAQ. The sequencing used cultured PBMCs, collected from culture after CMV antigen stimulation. The chain couples TRBV7-6 to TRBJ2-5, with 7 bases that match TRBD1. The sequence was collected from a human donor in good health (CMV status not recorded). Some clones in this sample may be carry-over from other donors' samples. The CDR3 loop is CASSLAQGVGGQETQYF. In nucleotides, the CDR3 is TGTGCCAGCAGCTTAGCTCAGGGGGTGGGCGGACAAGAGACCCAGTACTTC.